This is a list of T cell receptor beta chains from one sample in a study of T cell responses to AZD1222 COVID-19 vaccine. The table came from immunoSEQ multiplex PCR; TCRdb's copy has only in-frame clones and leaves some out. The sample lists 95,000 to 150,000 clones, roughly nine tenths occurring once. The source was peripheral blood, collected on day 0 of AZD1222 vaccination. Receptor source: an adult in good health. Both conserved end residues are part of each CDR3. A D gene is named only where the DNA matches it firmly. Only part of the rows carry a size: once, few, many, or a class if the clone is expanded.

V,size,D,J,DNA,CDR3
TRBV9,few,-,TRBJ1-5,TGTGCCAGCAGCCGGACAGCCGGCAGCAATCAGCCCCAGCATTTT,CASSRTAGSNQPQHF
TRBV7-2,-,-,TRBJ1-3,TGTGCCAGCAGCACGGCGGTTGGAAACACCATATATTTT,CASSTAVGNTIYF
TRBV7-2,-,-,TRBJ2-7,TGTGCCAGCAGCCGGATGCGCGAGGGAGCCTACGAGCAGTACTTC,CASSRMREGAYEQYF
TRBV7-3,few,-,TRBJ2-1,TGTGCCAGCAGCTTAGGCCTTGGCAATGAGCAGTTCTTC,CASSLGLGNEQFF
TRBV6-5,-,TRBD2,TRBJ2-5,TGTGCCAGCAGTTTCTTAGCGGGGGGCCTTCAAGAGACCCAGTACTTC,CASSFLAGGLQETQYF
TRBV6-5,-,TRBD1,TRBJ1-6,TGTGCCAGCAGCCGGACAGGGGCCTCACCCCTCCACTTT,CASSRTGASPLHF
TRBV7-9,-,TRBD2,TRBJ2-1,TGTGCCAGCAGCTCGGGACTAGTCAACAATGAGCAGTTCTTC,CASSSGLVNNEQFF
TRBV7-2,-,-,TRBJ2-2,TGTGCCAGCAGCACCCGCGACAGGACACCCACCGGGGAGCTGTTTTTT,CASSTRDRTPTGELFF
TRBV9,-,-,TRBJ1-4,TGTGCCAGCAGCGTTAGGGGTGCAACTAATGAAAAACTGTTTTTT,CASSVRGATNEKLFF
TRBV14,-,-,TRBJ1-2,TGTGCCAGCAGCCCCCATCTCGACAGTTATTATGGCTACACCTTC,CASSPHLDSYYGYTF
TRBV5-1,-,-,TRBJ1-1,TGCGCCAGCAGCCCCTGGGGGGCTGTGGAAAACACTGAAGCTTTCTTT,CASSPWGAVENTEAFF
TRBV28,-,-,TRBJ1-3,TGTGCCAGCAGTGGGGGCGGGACTCTTAGCTCTGGAAACACCATATATTTT,CASSGGGTLSSGNTIYF
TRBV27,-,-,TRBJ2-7,TGTGCCAGCAGTTCCCTTTTATCGAGCGCCTACGAGCAGTACTTC,CASSSLLSSAYEQYF